The source of this TCR beta chain is a study of CD8+ T cells in alopecia areata. Germline V gene data show CDR1 as LGHNA and CDR2 as YNFKEQ. The CDR3 consists of 15 residues. Trimming stripped 0 bases from V and 8 bases from J, with 13 bases between. Sequencing templates came from extracted RNA that was reverse transcribed into cDNA. Generated by immunoSEQ multiplex PCR, the TCRdb table keeps only in-frame clones and is missing some. The sample includes 150,000 to 200,000 clones, 58% of them seen just once. This clone was counted only a few times. Treatment specified: oral pan-JAK inhibitor, 5-10 mg twice daily. Peripheral blood and lesional scalp punch biopsies were taken from alopecia areata patients.

The source is a human donor with alopecia areata. Sequencing was performed on CD4+ T cells sorted from blood, taken between weeks 55 and 65, from a patient treated with tofacitinib. The chain uses TRBV4-2 and TRBJ2-2; D gene ambiguous. The CDR3, as DNA: TGTGCCAGCAGCCAAGATCTCCCGGATGCGGGGGAGCTGTTTTTT. It yields the protein CASSQDLPDAGELFF.